This T cell receptor (beta chain) comes out of a study of blood T cells in healthy people across ages. It was with a sample-barcoded 5' primer and a J-beta primer mix that a second PCR of about 6 to 12 cycles was run. Via MiXCR, TCRdb re-called the 5' RACE reads, giving one row per CDR3 protein. The top ten hold 2.1% of the sample, which has 2 million or so distinct CDR3 sequences, less than 50% seen once. The CDR3 spans 13 residues. From germline, CDR1 is MNHEY and CDR2 SVGEGT. V was clipped by 8 bases and J by 1 base, with 11 bases between them. Total RNA extraction produced at least 5.5 micrograms (per sample) for the study.

Material: blood. The receptor comes from a woman between 40 and 50 years old in good health. The chain joins TRBV6-2 or TRBV6-3 to TRBJ2-5; D is perhaps TRBD1 or TRBD2 (5 bases each). Here the CDR3 reads CASLRGGQETQYF. As DNA, the CDR3 is TGTGCCAGCCTTCGGGGCGGCCAAGAGACCCAGTACTTC.